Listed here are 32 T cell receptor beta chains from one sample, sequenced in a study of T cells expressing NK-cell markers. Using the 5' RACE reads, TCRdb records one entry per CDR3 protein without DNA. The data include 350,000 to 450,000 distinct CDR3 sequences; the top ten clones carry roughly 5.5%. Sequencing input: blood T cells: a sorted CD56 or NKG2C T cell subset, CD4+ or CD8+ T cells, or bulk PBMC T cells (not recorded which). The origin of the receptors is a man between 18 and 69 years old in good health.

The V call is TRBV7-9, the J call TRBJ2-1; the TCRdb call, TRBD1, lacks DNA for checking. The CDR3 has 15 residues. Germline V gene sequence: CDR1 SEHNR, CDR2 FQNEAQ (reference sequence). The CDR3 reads CASSLGKDRTNEQFF.

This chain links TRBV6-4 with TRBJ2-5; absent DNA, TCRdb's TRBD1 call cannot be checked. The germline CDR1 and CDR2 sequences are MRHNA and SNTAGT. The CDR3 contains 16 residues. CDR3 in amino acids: CASSDTRQGLKETQYF.

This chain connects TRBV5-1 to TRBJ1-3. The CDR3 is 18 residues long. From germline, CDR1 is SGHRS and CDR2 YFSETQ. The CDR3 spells CASSLVVTNNPSGNTIYF.

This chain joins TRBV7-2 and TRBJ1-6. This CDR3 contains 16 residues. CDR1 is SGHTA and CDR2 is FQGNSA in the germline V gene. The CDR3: CASSLGVSSYNSPLHF.

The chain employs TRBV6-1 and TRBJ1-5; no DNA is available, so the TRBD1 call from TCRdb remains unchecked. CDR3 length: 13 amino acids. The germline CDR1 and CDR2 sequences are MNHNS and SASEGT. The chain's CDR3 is CASSATGNQPQHF.

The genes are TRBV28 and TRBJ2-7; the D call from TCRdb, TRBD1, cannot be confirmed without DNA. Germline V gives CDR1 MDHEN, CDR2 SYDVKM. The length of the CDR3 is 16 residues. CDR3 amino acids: CASSSRKTGVYHEQYF.

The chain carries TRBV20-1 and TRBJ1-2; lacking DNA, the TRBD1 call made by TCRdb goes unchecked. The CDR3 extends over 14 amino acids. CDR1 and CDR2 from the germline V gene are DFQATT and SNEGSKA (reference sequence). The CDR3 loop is CSADPTGANYGYTF.

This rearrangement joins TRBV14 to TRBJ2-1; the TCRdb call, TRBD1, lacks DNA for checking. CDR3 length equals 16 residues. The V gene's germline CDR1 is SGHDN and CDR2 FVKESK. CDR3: CASRLSRGGIYNEQFF.

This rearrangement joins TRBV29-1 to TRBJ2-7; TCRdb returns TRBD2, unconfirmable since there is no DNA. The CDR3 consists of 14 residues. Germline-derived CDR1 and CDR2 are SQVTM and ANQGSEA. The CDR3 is CSVEDHPAGSEQYF.

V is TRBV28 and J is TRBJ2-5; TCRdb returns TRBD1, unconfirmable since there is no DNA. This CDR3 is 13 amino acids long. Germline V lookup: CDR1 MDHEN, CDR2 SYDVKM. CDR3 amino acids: CATKKGGRETQYF. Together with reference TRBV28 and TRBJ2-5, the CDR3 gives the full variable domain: DVKVTQSSRYLVKRTGEKVFLECVQDMDHENMFWYRQDPGLGLRLIYFSYDVKMKEKGDIPEGYSVSREKKERFSLILESASTNQTSMYLCATKKGGRETQYFGPGTRLLVL.

The CDR3 sequence is CASAGTGNSGANVLTF. The chain combines TRBV7-9 with TRBJ2-6; TCRdb proposes TRBD1, but this gene call is untestable without DNA. CDR3 size: 16 residues. Per germline, CDR1 SEHNR and CDR2 FQNEAQ (reference sequence). The variable domain in full, completed from reference TRBV7-9 and TRBJ2-6, reads DTGVSQNPRHKITKRGQNVTFRCDPISEHNRLYWYRQTLGQGPEFLTYFQNEAQLEKSRLLSDRFSAERPKGSFSTLEIQRTEQGDSAMYLCASAGTGNSGANVLTFGAGSRLTVL.

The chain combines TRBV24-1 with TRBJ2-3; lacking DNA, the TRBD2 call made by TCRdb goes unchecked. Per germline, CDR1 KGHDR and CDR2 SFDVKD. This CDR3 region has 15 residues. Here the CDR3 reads CATGAGLAGTDTQYF.

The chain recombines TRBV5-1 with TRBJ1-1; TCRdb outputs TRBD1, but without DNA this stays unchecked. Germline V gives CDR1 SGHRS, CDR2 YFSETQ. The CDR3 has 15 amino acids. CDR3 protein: CASRIFDRERTEAFF.

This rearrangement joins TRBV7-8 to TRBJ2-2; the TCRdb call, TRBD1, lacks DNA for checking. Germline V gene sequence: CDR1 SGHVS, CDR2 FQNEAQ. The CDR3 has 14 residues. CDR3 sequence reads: CASSPRRGAGELFF.

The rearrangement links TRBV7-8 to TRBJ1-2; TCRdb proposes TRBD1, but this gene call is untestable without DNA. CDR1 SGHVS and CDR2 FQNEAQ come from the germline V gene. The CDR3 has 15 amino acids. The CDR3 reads CASSPTGHSNYGYTF.

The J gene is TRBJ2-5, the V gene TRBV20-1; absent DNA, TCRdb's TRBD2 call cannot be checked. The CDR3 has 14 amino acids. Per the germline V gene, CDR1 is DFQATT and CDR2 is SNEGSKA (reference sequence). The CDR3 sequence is CSATRLGGGETQYF.

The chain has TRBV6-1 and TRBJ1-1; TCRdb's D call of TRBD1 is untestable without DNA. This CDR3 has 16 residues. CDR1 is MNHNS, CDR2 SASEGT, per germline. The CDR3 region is CASSAAARRTGAEAFF.

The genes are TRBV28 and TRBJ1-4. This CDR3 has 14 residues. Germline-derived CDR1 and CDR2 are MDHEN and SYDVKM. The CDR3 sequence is CASSSLDLNEKLFF.

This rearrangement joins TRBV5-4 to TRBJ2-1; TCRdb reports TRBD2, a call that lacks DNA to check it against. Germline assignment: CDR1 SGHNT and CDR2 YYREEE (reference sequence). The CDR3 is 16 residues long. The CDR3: CASSLWGSGGVGEQFF.

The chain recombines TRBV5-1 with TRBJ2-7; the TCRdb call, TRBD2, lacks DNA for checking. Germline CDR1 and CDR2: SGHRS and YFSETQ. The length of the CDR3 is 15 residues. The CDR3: CASSLEALAGYEQYF.

The CDR3 loop reads CASSPQDRGTGELFF. The chain carries TRBV19 and TRBJ2-2; TCRdb reports TRBD1, a call that lacks DNA to check it against. Germline CDR1 is LNHDA and CDR2 is SQIVND (reference sequence). The CDR3 length is 15 residues.

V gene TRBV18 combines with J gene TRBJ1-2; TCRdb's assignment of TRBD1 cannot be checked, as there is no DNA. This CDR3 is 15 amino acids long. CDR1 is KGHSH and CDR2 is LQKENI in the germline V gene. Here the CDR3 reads CASRPQGGIAYGYTF.

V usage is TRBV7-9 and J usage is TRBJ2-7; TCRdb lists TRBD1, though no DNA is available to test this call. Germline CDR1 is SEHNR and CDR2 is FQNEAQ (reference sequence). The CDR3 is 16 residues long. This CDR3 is CASSLYGGSSSYEQYF.

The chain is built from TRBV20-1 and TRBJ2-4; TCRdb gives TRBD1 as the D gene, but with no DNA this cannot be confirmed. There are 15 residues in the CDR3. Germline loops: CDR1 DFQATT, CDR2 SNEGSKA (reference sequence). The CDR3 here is CSAREPTGRKNIQYF.

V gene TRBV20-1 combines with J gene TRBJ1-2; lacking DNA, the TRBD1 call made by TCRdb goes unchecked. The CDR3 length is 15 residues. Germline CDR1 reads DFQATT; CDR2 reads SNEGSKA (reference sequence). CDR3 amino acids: CSARDRVGQGYGYTF.

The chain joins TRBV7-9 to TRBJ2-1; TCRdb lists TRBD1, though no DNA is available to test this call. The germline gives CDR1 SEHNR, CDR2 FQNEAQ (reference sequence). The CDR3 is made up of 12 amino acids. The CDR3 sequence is CASSLGTRGQFF.

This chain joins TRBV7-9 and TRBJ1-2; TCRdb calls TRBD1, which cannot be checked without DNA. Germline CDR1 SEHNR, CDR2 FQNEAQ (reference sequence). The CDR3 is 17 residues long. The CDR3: CASSYPPGQGASYGYTF.

CDR3 residues: CASSPPRDGKNIQYF. The chain joins TRBV18 to TRBJ2-4. The CDR3 is 15 amino acids. Germline V gene lookup returns CDR1 KGHSH and CDR2 LQKENI.

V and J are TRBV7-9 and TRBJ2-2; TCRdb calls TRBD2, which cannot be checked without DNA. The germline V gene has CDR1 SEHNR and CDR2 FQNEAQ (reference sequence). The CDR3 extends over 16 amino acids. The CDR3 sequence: CASSLASGGSTGELFF. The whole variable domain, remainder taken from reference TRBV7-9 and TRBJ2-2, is DTGVSQNPRHKITKRGQNVTFRCDPISEHNRLYWYRQTLGQGPEFLTYFQNEAQLEKSRLLSDRFSAERPKGSFSTLEIQRTEQGDSAMYLCASSLASGGSTGELFFGEGSRLTVL.

CDR3 loop: CASSPGAGGRNNEQFF. J is TRBJ2-1 and V is TRBV5-1; TCRdb calls TRBD2, which cannot be checked without DNA. The length of the CDR3 is 16 residues. From germline, CDR1 is SGHRS and CDR2 YFSETQ.

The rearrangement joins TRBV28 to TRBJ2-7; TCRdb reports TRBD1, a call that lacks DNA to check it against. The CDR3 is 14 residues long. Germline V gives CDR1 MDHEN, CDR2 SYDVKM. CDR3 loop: CASSLTDRVYEQYF.

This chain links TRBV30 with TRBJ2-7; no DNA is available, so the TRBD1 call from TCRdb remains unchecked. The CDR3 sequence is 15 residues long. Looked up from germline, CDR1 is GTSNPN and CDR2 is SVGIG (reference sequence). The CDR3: CAWSATLTTGNEQYF.